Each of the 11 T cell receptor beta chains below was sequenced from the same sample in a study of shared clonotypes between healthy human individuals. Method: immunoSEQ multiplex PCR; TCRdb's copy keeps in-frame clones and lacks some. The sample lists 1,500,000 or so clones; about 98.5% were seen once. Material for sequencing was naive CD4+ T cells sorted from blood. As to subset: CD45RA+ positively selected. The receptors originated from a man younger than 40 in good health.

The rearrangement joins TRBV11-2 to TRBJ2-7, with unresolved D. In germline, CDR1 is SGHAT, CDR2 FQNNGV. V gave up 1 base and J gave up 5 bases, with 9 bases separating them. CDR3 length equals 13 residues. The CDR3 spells CASSLGVGDEQYF. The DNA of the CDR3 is TGTGCCAGCAGCTTAGGAGTAGGTGACGAGCAGTACTTC.

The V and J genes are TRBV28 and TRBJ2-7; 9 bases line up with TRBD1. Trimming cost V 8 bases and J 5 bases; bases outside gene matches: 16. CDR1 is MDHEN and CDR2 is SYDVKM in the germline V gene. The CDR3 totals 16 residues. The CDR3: CASHPAPGQGKDEQYF. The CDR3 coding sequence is TGTGCCAGCCACCCTGCCCCGGGACAGGGCAAGGACGAGCAGTACTTC.

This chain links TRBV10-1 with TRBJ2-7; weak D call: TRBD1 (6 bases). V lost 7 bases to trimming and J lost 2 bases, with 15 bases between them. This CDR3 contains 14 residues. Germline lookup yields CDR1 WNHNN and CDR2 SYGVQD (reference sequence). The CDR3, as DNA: TGCGCCAGCATAACACCCAGGGGTACCTACGAGCAGTACTTC. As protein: CASITPRGTYEQYF.

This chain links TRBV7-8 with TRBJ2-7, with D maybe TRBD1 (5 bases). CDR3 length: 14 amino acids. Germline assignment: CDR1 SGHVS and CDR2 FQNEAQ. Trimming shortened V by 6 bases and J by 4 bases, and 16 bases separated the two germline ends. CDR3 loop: CASRVSRAAYEQYF. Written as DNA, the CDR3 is TGTGCCAGCAGAGTATCCAGGGCGGCGTACGAGCAGTACTTC.

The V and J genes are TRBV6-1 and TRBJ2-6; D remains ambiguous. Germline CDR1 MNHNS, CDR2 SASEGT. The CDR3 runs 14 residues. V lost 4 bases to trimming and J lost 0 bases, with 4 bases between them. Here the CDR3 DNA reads TGTGCCAGCAGTGTGTTCTCTGGGGCCAACGTCCTGACTTTC. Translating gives CASSVFSGANVLTF.

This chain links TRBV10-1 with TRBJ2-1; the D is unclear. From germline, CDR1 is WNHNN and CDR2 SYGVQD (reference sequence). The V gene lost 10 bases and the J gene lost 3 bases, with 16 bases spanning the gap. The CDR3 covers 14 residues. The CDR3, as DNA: TGCGCCACCAGGAAAGATAATATCTACAATGAGCAGTTCTTC. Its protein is CATRKDNIYNEQFF.

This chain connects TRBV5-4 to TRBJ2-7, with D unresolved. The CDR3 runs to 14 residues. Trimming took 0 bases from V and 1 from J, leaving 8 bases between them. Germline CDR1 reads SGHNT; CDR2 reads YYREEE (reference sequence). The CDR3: CASSLDQSSYEQYF. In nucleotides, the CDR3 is TGTGCCAGCAGCTTGGATCAGAGTTCCTACGAGCAGTACTTC.

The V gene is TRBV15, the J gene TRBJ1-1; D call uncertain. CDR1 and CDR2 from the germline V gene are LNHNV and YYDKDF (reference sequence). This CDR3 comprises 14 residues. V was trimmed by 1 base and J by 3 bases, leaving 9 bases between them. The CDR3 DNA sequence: TGTGCCACCAGCAGAGGCGAGAGCGACACTGAAGCTTTCTTT. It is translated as CATSRGESDTEAFF.

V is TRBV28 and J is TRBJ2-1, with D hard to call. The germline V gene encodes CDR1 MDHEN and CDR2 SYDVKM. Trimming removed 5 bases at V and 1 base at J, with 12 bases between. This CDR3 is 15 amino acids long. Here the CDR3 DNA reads TGTGCCAGCAGTACGAGACCTTATTCCTACAATGAGCAGTTCTTC. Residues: CASSTRPYSYNEQFF.

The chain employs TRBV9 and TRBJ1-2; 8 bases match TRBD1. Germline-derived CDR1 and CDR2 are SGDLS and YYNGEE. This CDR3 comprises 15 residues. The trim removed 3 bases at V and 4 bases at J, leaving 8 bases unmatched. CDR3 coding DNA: TGTGCCAGCAGCGGAGGGACAGGCCTATTCTATGGCTACACCTTC. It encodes CASSGGTGLFYGYTF.

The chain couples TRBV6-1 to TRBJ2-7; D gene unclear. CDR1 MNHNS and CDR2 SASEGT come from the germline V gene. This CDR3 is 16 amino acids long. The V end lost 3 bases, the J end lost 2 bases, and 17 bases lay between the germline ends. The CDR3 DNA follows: TGTGCCAGCAGTGACCTACCGCCCCGAGCGCCCTACGAGCAGTACTTC. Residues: CASSDLPPRAPYEQYF.